The 17 T cell receptor beta chains in this list originate from one sample, sequenced in a study of T cells in localized non-small cell lung cancer. This table comes from immunoSEQ multiplex PCR, and its TCRdb copy is limited to in-frame clones, with some not included. Altogether roughly 40,000 clones are present, 80% to 85% being singletons, with the ten largest covering roughly 6.6%. Sequenced material: peripheral blood mononuclear cells, taken before any cancer treatment. The receptors here all came from a male donor at least 60 years old with stage II lung adenocarcinoma.

The rearrangement links TRBV30 to TRBJ1-1; D remains unclear. Trimming left V 2 bases short and J 7 bases short, with 8 bases between. The CDR3 covers 11 residues. The germline gives CDR1 GTSNPN, CDR2 SVGIG (reference sequence). CDR3 protein: CAWSRAVEAFF. The CDR3 DNA sequence: TGTGCCTGGAGTCGGGCAGTTGAAGCTTTCTTT.

This clone was seen just once. The chain is built from TRBV30 and TRBJ2-7; weak D call: TRBD1 (6 bases). This CDR3 has 14 residues. The V gene lost 4 bases and the J gene lost 1 base, with 14 bases spanning the gap. Germline-derived CDR1 and CDR2 are GTSNPN and SVGIG (reference sequence). The CDR3 DNA is TGTGCCTGGAAGCCGACAGGAATATCCTACGAGCAGTACTTC. Its protein is CAWKPTGISYEQYF.

V gene TRBV5-4 combines with J gene TRBJ2-7; D is unclear. Germline values: CDR1 SGHNT, CDR2 YYREEE (reference sequence). The V gene lost 0 bases and the J gene lost 9 bases, with 13 bases spanning the gap. This CDR3 has 13 amino acids. The CDR3: CASSLETYSAQYF. The CDR3 DNA is TGTGCCAGCAGCTTGGAGACTTATTCCGCGCAGTACTTC.

A few counts support this clone. The genes are TRBV19 and TRBJ2-2; D unclear. The germline V and J ends were trimmed by 6 bases and 2 bases, with 10 bases remaining between them. The germline V gene encodes CDR1 LNHDA and CDR2 SQIVND (reference sequence). This CDR3 is built from 14 residues. The CDR3 DNA is TGTGCCAGTAGGGGCAGCTTAAACACCGGGGAGCTGTTTTTT. Translating it yields CASRGSLNTGELFF. Supplemented by reference TRBV19 and TRBJ2-2, the full variable domain reads DGGITQSPKYLFRKEGQNVTLSCEQNLNHDAMYWYRQDPGQGLRLIYYSQIVNDFQKGDIAEGYSVSREKKESFPLTVTSAQKNPTAFYLCASRGSLNTGELFFGEGSRLTVL.

This clone was recorded once. The rearrangement links TRBV4-3 to TRBJ2-5, with TRBD2 matching 10 bases. The CDR3 is made up of 17 amino acids. The trim removed 0 bases at V and 5 bases at J, leaving 9 bases unmatched. CDR1 LGHNA and CDR2 YSLEER come from the germline V gene. Here the CDR3 reads CASSQDWRTSGPETQYF. The CDR3 DNA reads as TGCGCCAGCAGCCAAGATTGGAGGACTAGCGGACCGGAGACCCAGTACTTC.

In this sample, this clone turned up once. In DNA form, the CDR3 reads TGTGCCAGCAGCCAAGATCTAGCGGGAGTGAGTACTGATACGCAGTATTTT. The encoded protein is CASSQDLAGVSTDTQYF. This rearrangement joins TRBV14 to TRBJ2-3, with 10 bases that match TRBD2. The trim removed 0 bases at V and 6 bases at J, leaving 9 bases unmatched. CDR1 and CDR2 from the germline V gene are SGHDN and FVKESK. The CDR3 covers 17 residues.

To note about this clone: Germline is not matched at one junction end, which may reflect a read error. The CDR3 sequence is CSWTSGLDTQYF. In DNA form, the CDR3 reads TGTTCCTGGACTAGCGGGTTAGATACGCAGTATTTT. This chain connects TRBV30 to TRBJ2-3, with TRBD2 identical over 11 bases. Germline CDR1 GTSNPN, CDR2 SVGIG (reference sequence). This CDR3 has 12 amino acids.

V is TRBV18 and J is TRBJ2-7; 9 nucleotides agree with TRBD1. The CDR3 length is 13 residues. Germline trimming cut 2 bases from V and 6 bases from J; bases unmatched to any gene: 2. Germline CDR1 and CDR2: KGHSH and LQKENI. CDR3 in DNA: TGTGCCAGCTCACCAGTGACAGGGGGCGAGCAGTACTTC. Amino acids: CASSPVTGGEQYF.

The chain uses TRBV27 and TRBJ1-2; TRBD1 aligns across 8 bases. Germline V gives CDR1 MNHEY, CDR2 SMNVEV (reference sequence). The CDR3 consists of 15 residues. The ends lost 3 bases at V and 7 bases at J; junction bases unmatched: 10. CDR3 DNA: TGTGCCAGCAGTTTCGACAGGGGACCCTTGAGTGGCTACACCTTC. Protein: CASSFDRGPLSGYTF.

The chain employs TRBV25-1 and TRBJ1-1; perhaps TRBD1 as D (5 bases). Trimming removed 4 bases at V and 0 bases at J, with 18 bases between. The CDR3 runs 17 residues. Per the germline V gene, CDR1 is MGHDK and CDR2 is SYGVNS. CDR3 sequence: CASSGYLGGWLNTEAFF. CDR3 DNA: TGTGCCAGCAGTGGATACCTCGGGGGGTGGCTGAACACTGAAGCTTTCTTT.

This chain links TRBV11-2 with TRBJ2-2; D may be TRBD1 (5 bases). The V gene lost 3 bases and the J gene lost 6 bases, with 8 bases spanning the gap. The CDR3 is 13 amino acids. CDR1 and CDR2 from the germline V gene are SGHAT and FQNNGV. CDR3 sequence: CASSFGQAGELFF. The DNA for the CDR3 is TGTGCCAGCAGCTTCGGACAAGCCGGGGAGCTGTTTTTT. The full variable domain, completed using reference TRBV11-2 and TRBJ2-2, is EAGVAQSPRYKIIEKRQSVAFWCNPISGHATLYWYQQILGQGPKLLIQFQNNGVVDDSQLPKDRFSAERLKGVDSTLKIQPAKLEDSAVYLCASSFGQAGELFFGEGSRLTVL.

This clone was observed once. V gene TRBV7-2 combines with J gene TRBJ2-5; the match to TRBD2 covers 7 bases. The CDR3 is 13 amino acids. V lost 1 base and J lost 9; bases outside the gene matches: 5. Germline CDR1 is SGHTA and CDR2 is FQGNSA. CDR3 in amino acids: CASSLGRGNAQYF. CDR3 in DNA: TGTGCCAGCAGCTTAGGGCGGGGGAACGCCCAGTACTTC. Combining the CDR3 with reference TRBV7-2 and TRBJ2-5 gives the whole variable domain GAGVSQSPSNKVTEKGKDVELRCDPISGHTALYWYRQSLGQGLEFLIYFQGNSAPDKSGLPSDRFSAERTGGSVSTLTIQRTQQEDSAVYLCASSLGRGNAQYFGPGTRLLVL.

The chain recombines TRBV7-9 with TRBJ1-1; D uncertain. This CDR3 region has 15 residues. Germline V gene sequence: CDR1 SEHNR, CDR2 FQNEAQ (reference sequence). Trimming pared 2 bases from V and 1 base from J, leaving 11 bases between. In nucleotides, the CDR3 is TGTGCCAGCAGCTTATCCGGGGTGGCGAACACTGAAGCTTTCTTT. It encodes CASSLSGVANTEAFF.

The chain joins TRBV10-3 to TRBJ2-5; D is uncertain. Germline values: CDR1 ENHRY, CDR2 SYGVKD. The CDR3 covers 15 residues. Trimming removed 6 bases at V and 2 bases at J, with 16 bases between. The CDR3 loop reads CAIRDPLGPQETQYF. The CDR3 bases are TGTGCCATCAGGGATCCTCTGGGTCCGCAAGAGACCCAGTACTTC.

The rearrangement uses TRBV2 and TRBJ1-2, with 10 bases lining up with TRBD1. V gave up 6 bases and J gave up 0 bases; unmatched junction bases: 4. Germline CDR1 SNHLY, CDR2 FYNNEI. CDR3 length equals 15 residues. The CDR3 reads CASRATGGSNYGYTF. For the CDR3, the DNA is TGTGCCAGCAGAGCGACAGGGGGCTCTAACTATGGCTACACCTTC.

The chain joins TRBV21-1 to TRBJ1-5. TRBV21-1 is flagged as a pseudogene. This CDR3 spans 17 amino acids. The DNA for the CDR3 is TGTGCCAGCAGCAAAGCGCTTAAGGGAGGGGACAATCAGCCCCAGCATTTT. Protein sequence: CASSKALKGGDNQPQHF.

This rearrangement joins TRBV19 to TRBJ1-2, with 8 positions matching TRBD1. V lost 6 bases, J lost 0 bases, and 9 bases stayed unmatched. Looked up from germline, CDR1 is LNHDA and CDR2 is SQIVND (reference sequence). The CDR3 consists of 16 residues. The CDR3 sequence: CASRRQGAGANYGYTF. The CDR3 DNA reads as TGTGCCAGTAGGAGGCAGGGGGCCGGAGCTAACTATGGCTACACCTTC.